This entry lists 11 T cell receptor beta chains sequenced from one sample in a study of pediatric ulcerative colitis. TCRdb's table, derived via immunoSEQ multiplex PCR, lists solely in-frame clones and lacks some. The sample has about 64,000 clones, over 70% seen once; the top ten hold 4% to 6.5%. The sequenced sample was blood. The receptors here all came from a boy between 10 and 17 years old with moderate ulcerative colitis.

This chain connects TRBV19 to TRBJ1-5; TRBD1 matches 11 bases. V lost 5 bases, J lost 6 bases, and 9 bases stayed unmatched. The germline V gene has CDR1 LNHDA and CDR2 SQIVND (reference sequence). The CDR3 loop spans 16 amino acids. The CDR3 DNA reads as TGTGCCAGTAGTCGTGGGGACAGGGGGTATGGTCAGCCCCAGCATTTT. Protein product: CASSRGDRGYGQPQHF.

The chain uses TRBV19 and TRBJ1-1; TRBD1 aligns across 8 bases. Trimming cost V 2 bases and J 5 bases; bases outside gene matches: 7. The length of the CDR3 is 15 residues. Germline CDR1 reads LNHDA; CDR2 reads SQIVND (reference sequence). The CDR3 protein is CASSIQGAGLTEAFF. DNA of the CDR3: TGTGCCAGTAGTATACAGGGGGCTGGGTTAACTGAAGCTTTCTTT.

This clone came up once. The chain couples TRBV27 to TRBJ2-3; no clear D gene. Germline V gene data show CDR1 as MNHEY and CDR2 as SMNVEV (reference sequence). The CDR3 has 15 amino acids. Trimming removed 3 bases at V and 0 bases at J, with 10 bases between. CDR3 protein: CASSFLAPSTDTQYF. DNA of the CDR3: TGTGCCAGCAGTTTTCTTGCGCCGAGCACAGATACGCAGTATTTT.

The chain has TRBV4-3 and TRBJ2-3; D ambiguous. The ends were cut back, 1 base at V and 0 bases at J, with 8 bases in the middle. The CDR3 covers 15 residues. From germline, CDR1 is LGHNA and CDR2 YSLEER. The CDR3 loop is CASSQGLRSTDTQYF. CDR3 nucleotide sequence: TGCGCCAGCAGCCAAGGACTCCGCAGCACAGATACGCAGTATTTT.

The chain has TRBV27 and TRBJ2-7; 9 nucleotides agree with TRBD1. The ends lost 9 bases at V and 3 bases at J; junction bases unmatched: 9. Germline V lookup: CDR1 MNHEY, CDR2 SMNVEV (reference sequence). The CDR3 consists of 14 residues. The CDR3 here is CASSPDRGDYEQYF. CDR3 DNA sequence: TGTGCCAGTTCGCCCGACAGGGGGGACTACGAGCAGTACTTC.

This chain joins TRBV5-1 and TRBJ2-5; D not certain. The germline CDR1 and CDR2 sequences are SGHRS and YFSETQ. There are 13 residues in the CDR3. V was clipped by 3 bases and J by 0 bases, with 6 bases between them. CDR3 region: CASSSRYQETQYF. The CDR3 nucleotides are TGCGCCAGCAGCTCTAGGTACCAAGAGACCCAGTACTTC.

This clone appeared a few times. V gene TRBV29-1 combines with J gene TRBJ1-1; a possible D gene is TRBD1 (5 bases). The CDR3 is 14 residues long. Germline V CDR1 and CDR2: SQVTM, ANQGSEA. V was trimmed by 5 bases and J by 0 bases, leaving 13 bases between them. In DNA form, the CDR3 reads TGCAGCGTTAAACACGGGACGATGAACACTGAAGCTTTCTTT. It is translated as CSVKHGTMNTEAFF.

This clone was seen a single time. The chain recombines TRBV27 with TRBJ1-5, with 9 bases aligning to TRBD1. V lost 6 bases and J lost 6; bases outside the gene matches: 6. The CDR3 is 14 amino acids. Germline assignment: CDR1 MNHEY and CDR2 SMNVEV (reference sequence). CDR3 sequence: CASRPGQGTQPQHF. The CDR3, as DNA: TGTGCCAGCAGACCGGGACAGGGCACTCAGCCCCAGCATTTT.

The chain employs TRBV5-6 and TRBJ2-3; D is unclear. Deletions cut 4 bases from V and 3 bases from J, with 3 bases between. CDR3 length: 11 residues. Germline loops: CDR1 SGHDT, CDR2 YYEEEE. This CDR3 is CASSLTDTQYF. CDR3 nucleotide sequence: TGTGCCAGCAGCCTGACAGATACGCAGTATTTT.

The J gene is TRBJ2-2, the V gene TRBV25-1; possibly TRBD2 for D (6 bases). The CDR3 length is 14 residues. With 7 bases removed from V and 7 bases from J, the gap between germline ends came to 16 bases. Germline CDR1 MGHDK, CDR2 SYGVNS. The CDR3: CASIMEGSYGELFF. The CDR3, as DNA: TGTGCCAGCATTATGGAGGGTTCATACGGGGAGCTGTTTTTT.

The V gene is TRBV18, the J gene TRBJ1-2; a weak D match, TRBD1 (5 bases). Germline CDR1 reads KGHSH; CDR2 reads LQKENI. The CDR3 sequence is 18 residues long. V was trimmed by 0 bases and J by 8 bases, leaving 25 bases between them. In DNA form, the CDR3 reads TGTGCCAGCTCACCACCCCAGGGTTTGCCGATCGGCCATAGGGGCTACACCTTC. It codes for CASSPPQGLPIGHRGYTF.